These 8 T cell receptor beta chains were all obtained from the same sample, sequenced in a study of Tregs in tolerant kidney transplant recipients. The method was immunoSEQ multiplex PCR; TCRdb's version includes in-frame clones alone and lacks a portion of them. The top ten clones hold over 0.5% of a sample with under 300,000 clones, 65% to 85% of them seen once. Sequencing input: CD4+ T cells from blood. The receptors stem from a human donor in good health.

The V gene is TRBV7-6, the J gene TRBJ2-7; the match to TRBD2 covers 12 bases. Germline V gene data show CDR1 as SGHVS and CDR2 as FNYEAQ. V lost 6 bases and J lost 9; bases outside the gene matches: 9. This CDR3 contains 14 residues. The CDR3 nucleotides read TGTGCCAGCAGTTCAAGACTAGCGGGAGCGCGGCAGTACTTC. Encoded protein: CASSSRLAGARQYF.

This clone has a handful of counts. The chain couples TRBV5-6 to TRBJ2-3, with a possible D match to TRBD2 (5 bases). The CDR3 has 14 residues. CDR1 is SGHDT and CDR2 is YYEEEE in the germline V gene. Trimming pared 4 bases from V and 2 bases from J, leaving 11 bases between. CDR3 sequence reads: CASSRGYFTDTQYF. The CDR3 DNA follows: TGTGCCAGCAGCCGGGGATATTTCACAGATACGCAGTATTTT.

The chain couples TRBV7-9 to TRBJ1-2, with unresolved D. V shed 1 base and J shed 4 bases, with 13 bases lying between them. The CDR3 covers 15 residues. CDR1 SEHNR and CDR2 FQNEAQ come from the germline V gene (reference sequence). CDR3 DNA: TGTGCCAGCAGCTTAGTTCTCGCAGGATCCTATGGCTACACCTTC. Amino acid sequence: CASSLVLAGSYGYTF.

CDR3 loop: CASSLFVSYNEQFF. The CDR3, as DNA: TGCGCCAGCAGCTTGTTCGTTAGCTACAATGAGCAGTTCTTC. V is TRBV5-1 and J is TRBJ2-1, with no clear D. CDR1 and CDR2 (germline): SGHRS, YFSETQ. This CDR3 comprises 14 residues. V shed 1 base and J shed 3 bases, with 8 bases lying between them. Using reference TRBV5-1 and TRBJ2-1 for the parts outside the CDR3, the full variable domain is KAGVTQTPRYLIKTRGQQVTLSCSPISGHRSVSWYQQTPGQGLQFLFEYFSETQRNKGNFPGRFSGRQFSNSRSEMNVSTLELGDSALYLCASSLFVSYNEQFFGPGTRLTVL.

The chain couples TRBV2 to TRBJ2-6; D uncertain. The CDR3 loop spans 14 amino acids. Germline CDR1 and CDR2: SNHLY and FYNNEI. V lost 7 bases and J lost 3, with 10 bases in between. The CDR3 region is CASIRMFGANVLTF. CDR3 nucleotide sequence: TGTGCCAGCATACGAATGTTTGGGGCCAACGTCCTGACTTTC.

The rearrangement joins TRBV7-7 to TRBJ2-5; TRBD2 matches 7 bases. Looked up from germline, CDR1 is SSHAT and CDR2 is FNYEAQ (reference sequence). The CDR3 extends over 13 amino acids. V lost 1 base, J lost 7 bases, and 3 bases stayed unmatched. The CDR3 loop is CASSLGGSGTQYF. In DNA form, the CDR3 reads TGTGCCAGCAGCTTAGGCGGGAGTGGGACCCAGTACTTC.

The chain carries TRBV19 and TRBJ1-3; 7 bases are a match to TRBD1. Germline V CDR1 and CDR2: LNHDA, SQIVND (reference sequence). The CDR3 length is 13 residues. The J segment lost 8 bases and the V segment lost 4 bases, leaving 5 bases of the junction unmatched. The CDR3 coding sequence is TGTGCCAGTAGTACAAGACAGGGAGACACCATATATTTT. It encodes CASSTRQGDTIYF.

The chain joins TRBV9 to TRBJ1-1, with D possibly TRBD1 on 5 matching bases. V was cut by 4 bases and J by 0 bases, with 13 bases left in between. Germline lookup yields CDR1 SGDLS and CDR2 YYNGEE. This CDR3 has 15 residues. The CDR3 reads CASSPQGAMNTEAFF. In DNA form, the CDR3 reads TGTGCCAGCAGCCCTCAGGGAGCTATGAACACTGAAGCTTTCTTT.